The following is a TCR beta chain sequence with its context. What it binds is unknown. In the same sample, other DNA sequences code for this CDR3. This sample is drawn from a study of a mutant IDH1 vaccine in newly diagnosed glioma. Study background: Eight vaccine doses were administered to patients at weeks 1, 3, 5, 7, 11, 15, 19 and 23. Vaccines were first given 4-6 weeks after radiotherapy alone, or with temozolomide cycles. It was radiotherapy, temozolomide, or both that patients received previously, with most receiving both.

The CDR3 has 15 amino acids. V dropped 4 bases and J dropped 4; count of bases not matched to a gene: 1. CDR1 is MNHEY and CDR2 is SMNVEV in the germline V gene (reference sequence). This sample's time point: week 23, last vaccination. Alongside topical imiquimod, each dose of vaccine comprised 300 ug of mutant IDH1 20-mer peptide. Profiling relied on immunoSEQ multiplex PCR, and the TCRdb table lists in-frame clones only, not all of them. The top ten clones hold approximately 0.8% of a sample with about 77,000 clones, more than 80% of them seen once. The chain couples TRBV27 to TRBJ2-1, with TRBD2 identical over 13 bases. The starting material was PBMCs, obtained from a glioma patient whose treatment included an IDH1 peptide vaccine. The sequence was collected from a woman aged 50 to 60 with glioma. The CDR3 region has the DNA TGTGCCAGCAGTTCACTAGCGGGAGGGTACAATGAGCAGTTCTTC. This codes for CASSSLAGGYNEQFF.